This T cell receptor beta chain was observed in a study of blood T cell repertoires in COVID-19. Study-level background: Sites in the United States, Italy and Spain provided acute and convalescent COVID-19 samples. T cells, B-cell-depleted T cells, or PBMCs supplied cDNA or gDNA.

Germline V gives CDR1 SNHLY, CDR2 FYNNEI. This CDR3 is 15 amino acids long. The V segment lost 6 bases and the J segment 5 bases; nucleotides outside the gene matches: 7. In the original processing: Nucleated cell number was recorded as an estimate derived from reference gene primer amplification. This table comes from immunoSEQ multiplex PCR, and its TCRdb copy is limited to in-frame clones, with some not included. The V and J calls and the clone size are those of that table, but D and trimming were determined from the DNA. The table shows roughly 110,000 clones, with roughly 88% occurring only once.

The chain is built from TRBV2 and TRBJ2-2, with 9 bases identical to TRBD2. This TCR came from a woman aged 70-85 years with acute or convalescent COVID-19. Input material: peripheral blood. CDR3 DNA: TGTGCCAGCAGAAGAGCGGGAGGACCAACCGGGGAGCTGTTTTTT. Amino acid sequence: CASRRAGGPTGELFF.